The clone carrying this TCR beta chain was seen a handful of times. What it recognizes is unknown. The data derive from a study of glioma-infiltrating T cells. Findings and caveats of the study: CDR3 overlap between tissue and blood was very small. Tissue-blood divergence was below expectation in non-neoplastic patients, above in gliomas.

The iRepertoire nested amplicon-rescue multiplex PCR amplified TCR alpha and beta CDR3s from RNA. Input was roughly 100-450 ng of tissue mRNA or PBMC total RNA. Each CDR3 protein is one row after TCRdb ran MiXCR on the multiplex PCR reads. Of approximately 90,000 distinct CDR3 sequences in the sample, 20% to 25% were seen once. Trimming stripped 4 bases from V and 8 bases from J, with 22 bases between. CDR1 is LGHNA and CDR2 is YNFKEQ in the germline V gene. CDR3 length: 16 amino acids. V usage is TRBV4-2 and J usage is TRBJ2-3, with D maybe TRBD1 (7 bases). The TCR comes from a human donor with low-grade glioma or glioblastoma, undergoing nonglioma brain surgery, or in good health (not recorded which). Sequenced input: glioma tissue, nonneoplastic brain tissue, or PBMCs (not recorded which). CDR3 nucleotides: TGTGCCAGCAGCCGGAATCGGCAGGGGGGAATTGGTACGCAGTATTTT. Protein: CASSRNRQGGIGTQYF.